A single sample gave rise to the 7 T cell receptor beta chains below, sequenced in a study of T cell repertoires in cytomegalovirus infection. One entry per CDR3 protein results from TCRdb running MiXCR on the reads. This sample has roughly 760,000 distinct CDR3 sequences, with 35% to 45% found just once. Sample: PBMCs. The receptor source for this set is a human donor in good health (CMV status not recorded). Some clones in this sample may be carry-over from other donors' samples.

This clonotype appeared a few times. V usage is TRBV12-3 or TRBV12-4 and J usage is TRBJ1-3; D gene ambiguous. The CDR3 covers 17 residues. The V end was cut by 6 bases, the J end by 4 bases, with 22 bases between. Written as DNA, the CDR3 is TGTGCCAGCAGCCTTTTTATGCGTCGGGAAAGAGGAAACACCATATATTTT. Translated: CASSLFMRRERGNTIYF.

The rearrangement joins TRBV6-5 to TRBJ2-4; D is unresolved. Trimming removed 2 bases from V and 0 bases from J, with 11 bases in between. CDR1 and CDR2 from the germline V gene are MNHEY and SVGAGI. This CDR3 contains 16 residues. The CDR3 region has the DNA TGTGCCAGCAGTTACGGGTCAGATCTAGCCAAAAACATTCAGTACTTC. Its translation is CASSYGSDLAKNIQYF.

Turning to this clonotype: A single base separates this from a much larger clone, so it may be a read error. The V gene is TRBV7-9, the J gene TRBJ1-1, with D unclear. Germline assignment: CDR1 SEHNR and CDR2 FQNEAQ (reference sequence). CDR3 length equals 17 residues. This chain's CDR3 is CASSSPRLIQMNTEAYF. Here the CDR3 DNA reads TGTGCCAGCAGCTCACCTAGACTCATCCAGATGAACACTGAAGCTTACTTT.

This clonotype was seen only a few times. The V and J genes are TRBV27 and TRBJ2-6; D gene uncertain. Trimming removed 1 base at V and 0 bases at J, with 1 base between. CDR3 length: 14 residues. CDR1 MNHEY and CDR2 SMNVEV come from the germline V gene (reference sequence). The CDR3 bases are TGTGCCAGCAGTTTATTCTCTGGGGCCAACGTCCTGACTTTC. Translating it yields CASSLFSGANVLTF.

A few counts support this clonotype. The rearrangement joins TRBV19 to TRBJ2-1; 9 bases map to TRBD1. V lost 6 bases and J lost 7; bases outside the gene matches: 1. In germline, CDR1 is LNHDA, CDR2 SQIVND (reference sequence). CDR3 size: 12 residues. In nucleotides, the CDR3 is TGTGCCAGTAGACAGGGGGCGAATGAGCAGTTCTTC. The encoded protein is CASRQGANEQFF.

The sample holds a few counts of this clonotype. V usage is TRBV19 and J usage is TRBJ1-1; possible D gene TRBD1, 6 bases. The germline V gene has CDR1 LNHDA and CDR2 SQIVND (reference sequence). The ends were cut back, 3 bases at V and 4 bases at J, with 18 bases in the middle. The CDR3 runs to 16 residues. The CDR3 region is CASSMPGAGAATEAFF. CDR3 nucleotide sequence: TGTGCCAGTAGTATGCCGGGGGCAGGTGCCGCCACTGAAGCTTTCTTT. Combining the CDR3 with reference TRBV19 and TRBJ1-1 gives the whole variable domain DGGITQSPKYLFRKEGQNVTLSCEQNLNHDAMYWYRQDPGQGLRLIYYSQIVNDFQKGDIAEGYSVSREKKESFPLTVTSAQKNPTAFYLCASSMPGAGAATEAFFGQGTRLTVV.

Many counts were recorded for this clonotype. The chain links TRBV7-2 to TRBJ2-7; 12 nucleotides match TRBD2. The CDR3 has 19 residues. Germline CDR1 reads SGHTA; CDR2 reads FQGNSA. V lost 0 bases and J lost 0; bases outside the gene matches: 9. In DNA form, the CDR3 reads TGTGCCAGCAGCTTAGCCTCACGACTAGCGGGAGCCATCTCCTACGAGCAGTACTTC. It is translated as CASSLASRLAGAISYEQYF.